One and the same sample provided the 13 T cell receptor beta chains below, sequenced in a study of blood T cell repertoires in COVID-19. Data came from immunoSEQ multiplex PCR; TCRdb stores just in-frame clones and leaves some out. The sample has 150,000 to 200,000 clones; more than 80% are singletons. The sequenced material came from peripheral blood. These receptors originate from a man aged 55-75 years with acute or convalescent COVID-19.

This rearrangement joins TRBV18 to TRBJ1-5; a weak D match, TRBD1 (5 bases). V lost 3 bases and J 9 bases, leaving 15 bases between the germline ends. Germline CDR1 and CDR2: KGHSH and LQKENI. CDR3 length: 14 amino acids. The CDR3 nucleotides read TGTGCCAGCTCACCGGACGGGGGAGGGCGGCCCCAGCATTTT. This translates into CASSPDGGGRPQHF.

This clone occurred a few times. The chain has TRBV6-2 or TRBV6-3 and TRBJ2-3; TRBD2 matches 11 bases. In germline, CDR1 is MNHEY, CDR2 SVGEGT. This CDR3 is 15 amino acids long. V lost 6 bases and J lost 5; bases outside the gene matches: 7. The CDR3 DNA follows: TGTGCCAGCAGCATTGCTAGCGGGGGGAAAGATACGCAGTATTTT. Protein product: CASSIASGGKDTQYF.

This clone was counted once. The chain combines TRBV12-5 with TRBJ2-2, with TRBD1 identical over 8 bases. The CDR3 sequence is 19 residues long. Germline CDR1 LGHNT, CDR2 FRNRAP. Trimming at V came to 3 bases and at J to 0 bases, leaving 12 bases not matched to a gene. The CDR3, as DNA: TGTGCTAGTGGTTTCGGGACAGGACCCCTAAGAACGAACACCGGGGAGCTGTTTTTT. It codes for CASGFGTGPLRTNTGELFF.

V and J are TRBV27 and TRBJ2-7, with a tentative D call TRBD2 (6 bases). CDR1 and CDR2 from the germline V gene are MNHEY and SMNVEV (reference sequence). The CDR3 spans 15 residues. The germline V and J ends were trimmed by 5 bases and 0 bases, with 14 bases remaining between them. The CDR3 DNA reads as TGTGCCAGCAGTGCGGGATCGGACATCTCCTACGAGCAGTACTTC. Its protein is CASSAGSDISYEQYF.

The V and J genes are TRBV3-1 (or the pseudogene TRBV3-2) and TRBJ2-2; no definite D call. From germline, CDR1 is LGHDT and CDR2 YNNKEL (reference sequence). The CDR3 totals 13 residues. V lost 1 base and J lost 5, with 5 bases in between. The CDR3 bases are TGTGCCAGCAGCCAAGGACAAACCGGGGAGCTGTTTTTT. As protein: CASSQGQTGELFF.

This chain uses TRBV30 with TRBJ2-2, with D tentatively TRBD2 (5 bases). Germline loops: CDR1 GTSNPN, CDR2 SVGIG (reference sequence). CDR3 length: 13 amino acids. V dropped 7 bases and J dropped 0 bases, with 9 bases sitting between them. CDR3 residues: CAFPGSNTGELFF. As DNA, the CDR3 is TGTGCCTTCCCGGGGTCGAACACCGGGGAGCTGTTTTTT. The complete variable domain, with remaining parts taken from reference TRBV30 and TRBJ2-2, reads SQTIHQWPATLVQPVGSPLSLECTVEGTSNPNLYWYRQAAGRGLQLLFYSVGIGQISSEVPQNLSASRPQDRQFILSSKKLLLSDSGFYLCAFPGSNTGELFFGEGSRLTVL.

J is TRBJ1-1 and V is TRBV19, with 7 bases fitting TRBD1. This CDR3 comprises 16 residues. Germline V gene data show CDR1 as LNHDA and CDR2 as SQIVND (reference sequence). The V and J ends lost 4 bases and 3 bases, in that order; junction bases with no gene match: 11. The CDR3 region is CASSTGMGQGDTEAFF. The DNA for the CDR3 is TGTGCCAGTAGTACTGGGATGGGCCAGGGGGACACTGAAGCTTTCTTT.

This chain links TRBV18 with TRBJ2-7, with 9 bases identical to TRBD1. CDR1 and CDR2 from the germline V gene are KGHSH and LQKENI. Germline trimming cut 4 bases from V and 4 bases from J; bases unmatched to any gene: 8. The CDR3 is made up of 15 amino acids. The CDR3 here is CASSLYRDREYEQYF. CDR3 DNA: TGTGCCAGCTCACTATACCGGGACAGGGAATACGAGCAGTACTTC.

The V call is TRBV11-2, the J call TRBJ1-2; D is undetermined. The CDR3 consists of 16 residues. From germline, CDR1 is SGHAT and CDR2 FQNNGV. V shed 2 bases and J shed 6 bases, with 19 bases lying between them. CDR3 residues: CASSLRQFGVKDGYTF. Written as DNA, the CDR3 is TGTGCCAGCAGCTTACGGCAGTTCGGGGTAAAGGATGGCTACACCTTC.

This rearrangement joins TRBV7-9 to TRBJ2-3; D gene ambiguous. The germline V and J ends were trimmed by 5 bases and 5 bases, with 14 bases remaining between them. There are 14 residues in the CDR3. The germline V gene has CDR1 SEHNR and CDR2 FQNEAQ (reference sequence). The CDR3 coding sequence is TGTGCCAGCAGCGAGAGGAGTGTTCTAGATACGCAGTATTTT. Protein sequence: CASSERSVLDTQYF.

V is TRBV5-8 and J is TRBJ2-7, with TRBD1 as a possible D gene (5 bases). Trimming took off 2 bases at V and 7 bases at J, with 16 bases between the two ends. The CDR3 is made up of 14 amino acids. Germline V lookup: CDR1 SGHTS, CDR2 YDEGEE. Written as DNA, the CDR3 is TGTGCCAGCAGCTTTCTGCGGACCCAGGGTGAGCAGTACTTC. Its translation is CASSFLRTQGEQYF.

The rearrangement uses TRBV6-2 or TRBV6-3 and TRBJ2-5, with 10 bases lining up with TRBD1. Per germline, CDR1 MNHEY and CDR2 SVGEGT. This CDR3 has 16 residues. The J segment lost 5 bases and the V segment lost 0 bases, leaving 6 bases of the junction unmatched. CDR3 amino acids: CASSYSRDRGRETQYF. The CDR3 DNA reads as TGTGCCAGCAGTTACTCCCGGGACAGGGGACGGGAGACCCAGTACTTC.

The chain employs TRBV4-1 and TRBJ2-3, with 15 bases fitting TRBD2. This CDR3 is built from 17 residues. V gave up 1 base and J gave up 7 bases; unmatched junction bases: 6. CDR1 is MGHRA and CDR2 is YSYEKL in the germline V gene. CDR3 region: CASSQVRTSGGAYTQYF. Here the CDR3 DNA reads TGCGCCAGCAGCCAAGTACGGACTAGCGGGGGGGCCTATACGCAGTATTTT.